The 29 T cell receptor beta chains below come from one sample, sequenced in a study of blood T cell repertoires in COVID-19. Sequenced by immunoSEQ multiplex PCR; TCRdb stores in-frame clones only, minus some. There are 52,000 or so clones in the sample; around 91% occur only once, and about 2.9% lies in the top ten. The sequenced sample was peripheral blood. The receptors originated from a human donor in a cohort sampled during active COVID-19.

The chain recombines TRBV4-1 with TRBJ1-4, with TRBD1 identical over 11 bases. The germline V gene has CDR1 MGHRA and CDR2 YSYEKL. V lost 3 bases and J lost 6; bases outside the gene matches: 12. The length of the CDR3 is 18 residues. Here the CDR3 DNA reads TGCGCCAGCAGCCAGGGTCCCGGGACAGGGGGAGGCTATGAAAAACTGTTTTTT. It encodes CASSQGPGTGGGYEKLFF.

The chain combines TRBV6-1 with TRBJ2-1, with D possibly TRBD2 on 7 matching bases. The germline V gene has CDR1 MNHNS and CDR2 SASEGT. Trimming shortened V by 2 bases and J by 9 bases, and 11 bases separated the two germline ends. CDR3 length: 13 amino acids. CDR3 in DNA: TGTGCCAGCAGTGAAAGCGGGACACTTGAGCAGTTCTTC. This sequence encodes CASSESGTLEQFF.

The chain carries TRBV6-5 and TRBJ1-5; 8 nucleotides line up with TRBD1. V lost 6 bases, J lost 2 bases, and 6 bases stayed unmatched. The CDR3 runs 15 residues. Germline-derived CDR1 and CDR2 are MNHEY and SVGAGI. This CDR3 is CASSNRGLRNQPQHF. The CDR3 nucleotides are TGTGCCAGCAGCAACAGGGGGTTGCGCAATCAGCCCCAGCATTTT.

This clone was observed a handful of times. The chain is built from TRBV7-9 and TRBJ2-7; D is uncertain. The CDR3 is made up of 14 amino acids. Trimming cost V 5 bases and J 5 bases, with 16 bases left between them. Germline-derived CDR1 and CDR2 are SEHNR and FQNEAQ (reference sequence). DNA of the CDR3: TGTGCCAGCAGCCTCATGACCGAGCGCGACGAGCAGTACTTC. Translating gives CASSLMTERDEQYF.

The chain combines TRBV11-2 with TRBJ2-2; TRBD1 aligns across 7 bases. V dropped 3 bases and J dropped 5; count of bases not matched to a gene: 3. The CDR3 length is 14 residues. Per the germline V gene, CDR1 is SGHAT and CDR2 is FQNNGV. The CDR3 DNA is TGTGCCAGCAGCTTTAGGGGGCTGACCGGGGAGCTGTTTTTT. Translated, it gives CASSFRGLTGELFF.

This clone qualifies as medium-sized (0.01 to 0.1%). At one end the junction does not follow the germline gene, possibly because of a read error. The chain employs TRBV11-2 and TRBJ2-5; a weak D match, TRBD1 (5 bases). CDR1 and CDR2 from the germline V gene are SGHAT and FQNNGV. The CDR3 is 14 residues long. CDR3 nucleotide sequence: TGTGCCAGCAGCTTAGGCAGGGCACAAGGGACCCAGTACTTC. This encodes CASSLGRAQGTQYF.

The chain is built from TRBV5-1 and TRBJ2-7; 8 nucleotides agree with TRBD2. V gave up 3 bases and J gave up 6 bases; unmatched junction bases: 11. The CDR3 is made up of 15 amino acids. The germline V gene has CDR1 SGHRS and CDR2 YFSETQ. The CDR3 bases are TGCGCCAGCAGCTCGGGAGCGGGAGTCCCCGGCGAGCAGTACTTC. Amino acid sequence: CASSSGAGVPGEQYF.

J is TRBJ2-5 and V is TRBV5-4, with 10 bases matching TRBD1. With 4 bases clipped from V and 5 bases from J, the junction kept 8 bases outside the gene matches. The CDR3 is 15 residues long. Germline V lookup: CDR1 SGHNT, CDR2 YYREEE (reference sequence). The CDR3 sequence is CASSPGTGVWETQYF. DNA of the CDR3: TGTGCCAGCAGCCCCGGGACAGGGGTCTGGGAGACCCAGTACTTC.

J is TRBJ2-7 and V is TRBV30; D unresolved. Germline V CDR1 and CDR2: GTSNPN, SVGIG (reference sequence). There are 15 residues in the CDR3. V lost 0 bases and J 0 bases, leaving 12 bases between the germline ends. CDR3 amino acids: CAWSVLPTVSYEQYF. The CDR3 nucleotides read TGTGCCTGGAGTGTACTGCCTACAGTCTCCTACGAGCAGTACTTC.

V gene TRBV27 combines with J gene TRBJ1-6; D not certain. V was shortened by 1 base and J by 0 bases, with 7 bases between the two germline ends. This CDR3 has 16 residues. CDR1 MNHEY and CDR2 SMNVEV come from the germline V gene (reference sequence). The CDR3 protein is CASSLFGSSYNSPLHF. CDR3 nucleotide sequence: TGTGCCAGCAGTTTATTTGGGAGCTCCTATAATTCACCCCTCCACTTT.

The rearrangement uses TRBV9 and TRBJ2-3, with 12 bases matching TRBD2. The CDR3 has 18 amino acids. In germline, CDR1 is SGDLS, CDR2 YYNGEE. Unmatched junction bases numbered 8, after V lost 0 bases and J lost 3 bases. The CDR3 spells CASSVGLAGVGGTDTQYF. The CDR3 coding sequence is TGTGCCAGCAGCGTAGGACTAGCGGGAGTCGGTGGGACAGATACGCAGTATTTT.

This CDR3 reads CAISGVGAEETQYF. The CDR3 region has the DNA TGTGCCATCAGTGGGGTGGGAGCGGAAGAGACCCAGTACTTC. This chain uses TRBV10-3 with TRBJ2-5; possibly TRBD2 for D (5 bases). CDR1 ENHRY and CDR2 SYGVKD come from the germline V gene. This CDR3 has 14 amino acids. Trimming took off 4 bases at V and 3 bases at J, with 12 bases between the two ends.

The chain carries TRBV29-1 and TRBJ1-1; no clear D. The CDR3 extends over 10 amino acids. Per germline, CDR1 SQVTM and CDR2 ANQGSEA. Trimming removed 7 bases at V and 10 bases at J, with 13 bases between. The CDR3 DNA reads as TGCAGCGCCGGAACCCGGGGAGCTTTCTTT. Encoded protein: CSAGTRGAFF.

A single count supports this clone. The V gene is TRBV5-6, the J gene TRBJ1-2; 10 nucleotides line up with TRBD1. The CDR3 spans 14 residues. The ends lost 4 bases at V and 7 bases at J; junction bases unmatched: 7. Germline CDR1 is SGHDT and CDR2 is YYEEEE. CDR3 sequence reads: CASSGRDRGPGYTF. CDR3 nucleotide sequence: TGTGCCAGCAGCGGCCGGGACAGGGGACCTGGCTACACCTTC.

Of note for this clone: Compared with germline, one end of the junction differs, possibly owing to a read error. The chain carries TRBV5-1 and TRBJ2-7; possibly TRBD2 for D (7 bases). CDR1 and CDR2 (germline): SGHRS, YFSETQ. The CDR3 runs 14 residues. The DNA of the CDR3 is TGCGCCCGCAGCGCCGAGGGGGGGTTCTACGAGCAGTACTTC. It is translated as CARSAEGGFYEQYF.

In this sample, this clone turned up once. The CDR3 loop reads CASSWGMGAVKNEQYF. The DNA of the CDR3 is TGTGCCAGCAGCTGGGGTATGGGGGCGGTTAAAAACGAGCAGTACTTC. The V call is TRBV7-9, the J call TRBJ2-7, with D perhaps matching TRBD1 (6 bases). From germline, CDR1 is SEHNR and CDR2 FQNEAQ (reference sequence). The CDR3 covers 16 residues. Trimming left V 4 bases short and J 5 bases short, with 21 bases between.

The chain combines TRBV6-4 with TRBJ2-1, with 9 nucleotides matching TRBD1. The CDR3 has 15 amino acids. The trim removed 6 bases at V and 7 bases at J, leaving 10 bases unmatched. CDR1 is MRHNA and CDR2 is SNTAGT in the germline V gene. CDR3 sequence: CASSIRGTGRNEQFF. For the CDR3, the DNA is TGTGCCAGCAGCATCCGAGGGACAGGGAGGAATGAGCAGTTCTTC.

The rearrangement joins TRBV11-2 to TRBJ1-2; no clear D gene. The germline CDR1 and CDR2 sequences are SGHAT and FQNNGV. The V gene lost 7 bases and the J gene lost 4 bases, with 16 bases spanning the gap. The CDR3 runs 14 residues. In nucleotides, the CDR3 is TGTGCCAGCACCCGCACTCAGGAGGGCTATGGCTACACCTTC. It translates to CASTRTQEGYGYTF.

The chain combines TRBV6-1 with TRBJ1-5, with D perhaps TRBD1 (6 bases). Deletions cut 1 base from V and 4 bases from J, with 8 bases between. In germline, CDR1 is MNHNS, CDR2 SASEGT. The CDR3 is 14 residues long. The CDR3 DNA sequence: TGTGCCAGCAGTGAAGTCGGACAGAATCAGCCCCAGCATTTT. It codes for CASSEVGQNQPQHF.

V and J are TRBV7-8 and TRBJ2-7, with 7 nucleotides matching TRBD1. The CDR3 totals 14 residues. J lost 3 bases, V lost 4 bases, and 6 bases had no gene match. Germline V gene data show CDR1 as SGHVS and CDR2 as FQNEAQ. The CDR3 bases are TGTGCCAGCAGCTCCTTCGGGACAGACTACGAGCAGTACTTC. This gives the protein CASSSFGTDYEQYF.

The chain has TRBV28 and TRBJ2-7; a possible D gene is TRBD1 (6 bases). Trimming left V 10 bases short and J 7 bases short, with 26 bases between. The CDR3 covers 15 residues. Looked up from germline, CDR1 is MDHEN and CDR2 is SYDVKM. The CDR3 loop reads CATTLPGRGKREQYF. CDR3 bases: TGTGCCACAACCTTACCCGGCAGGGGCAAGAGGGAGCAGTACTTC.

The V call is TRBV5-6, the J call TRBJ1-6; D is undetermined. V lost 2 bases, J lost 5 bases, and 8 bases lay in between. The CDR3 spans 14 residues. The germline gives CDR1 SGHDT, CDR2 YYEEEE. The CDR3 coding sequence is TGTGCCAGCAGCTTCGCCCAGAATAATTCACCCCTCCACTTT. It codes for CASSFAQNNSPLHF.

The count of this clone is one. This chain joins TRBV3-1 (or the pseudogene TRBV3-2) and TRBJ1-3; D is uncertain. The ends were cut back, 4 bases at V and 5 bases at J, with 18 bases in the middle. Looked up from germline, CDR1 is LGHDT and CDR2 is YNNKEL (reference sequence). The CDR3 has 16 amino acids. The CDR3 DNA reads as TGTGCCAGCAGCCCCCTCTCCTTGGGAGACAGAAACACCATATATTTT. Translation gives CASSPLSLGDRNTIYF.

This rearrangement joins TRBV20-1 to TRBJ2-7; D uncertain. The V and J ends lost 3 bases and 4 bases respectively, with 4 bases between them. CDR3 size: 10 residues. Germline V gives CDR1 DFQATT, CDR2 SNEGSKA (reference sequence). The CDR3 region has the DNA TGCAGTGCTAGCCAATACGAGCAGTACTTC. This translates into CSASQYEQYF.

The chain combines TRBV7-3 with TRBJ1-6, with D perhaps TRBD1 (6 bases). Trimming stripped 4 bases from V and 7 bases from J, with 8 bases between. CDR1 and CDR2 from the germline V gene are SGHTA and FQGTGA. This CDR3 region has 13 residues. CDR3 sequence reads: CASSSTGNSPLHF. The CDR3, as DNA: TGTGCCAGCAGCTCCACAGGGAATTCACCCCTCCACTTT.

CDR3 DNA: TGCGCCAGCAGCTCGGCCCCCGGGACAGGGAACTATGGCTACACCTTC. It codes for CASSSAPGTGNYGYTF. This chain joins TRBV5-1 and TRBJ1-2; TRBD1 aligns across 9 bases. V shed 3 bases, J shed 2 bases, and the junction held 8 bases outside the gene matches. CDR1 and CDR2 (germline): SGHRS, YFSETQ. This CDR3 spans 16 amino acids.

This chain links TRBV5-1 with TRBJ2-1, with TRBD1 matching 10 bases. The CDR3 has 15 residues. CDR1 is SGHRS and CDR2 is YFSETQ in the germline V gene. Trimming took 4 bases from V and 1 from J; bases not matched to a gene: 2. The CDR3 DNA is TGCGCCAGCAGCCCGGGACAGGGGTCCTACAATGAGCAGTTCTTC. This gives the protein CASSPGQGSYNEQFF.

The V gene is TRBV6-1, the J gene TRBJ1-5, with 10 bases fitting TRBD1. V dropped 0 bases and J dropped 5; count of bases not matched to a gene: 1. The germline V gene encodes CDR1 MNHNS and CDR2 SASEGT. CDR3 length: 15 amino acids. This CDR3 is CASSEATGGDQPQHF. Here the CDR3 DNA reads TGTGCCAGCAGTGAAGCGACAGGGGGCGATCAGCCCCAGCATTTT.

The chain recombines TRBV28 with TRBJ1-1, with D possibly being TRBD1 (6 bases). The CDR3 extends over 15 amino acids. V lost 7 bases, J lost 0 bases, and 15 bases lay in between. CDR1 is MDHEN, CDR2 SYDVKM, per germline. The CDR3 loop reads CASIPGGALNTEAFF. For the CDR3, the DNA is TGTGCCAGCATCCCGGGGGGCGCGTTGAACACTGAAGCTTTCTTT.